A single sample is the source of the 3 T cell receptor beta chains below, sequenced in a study of spatial heterogeneity in lung cancer. Time point noted: sample taken at primary tumor resection. From the 5' RACE reads, TCRdb called clonotypes with MiXCR, one entry per CDR3 protein. The table lists more than 60,000 distinct CDR3 sequences, roughly 8% of them singletons. The sequences come from PBMCs, collected at surgery. These receptors came from a male donor with early-stage non-small cell lung cancer.

This clonotype has a count of ten or more. The chain carries TRBV30 and TRBJ1-2, with D unresolved. V was pared by 3 bases and J by 8 bases, with 13 bases between. The CDR3 runs to 12 residues. Germline V gives CDR1 GTSNPN, CDR2 SVGIG (reference sequence). In DNA form, the CDR3 reads TGTGCCTGGAGCCCAGGAGGGCTCGGCTACACCTTC. It translates to CAWSPGGLGYTF.

This sequence joins TRBV7-2 and TRBJ1-2; 7 positions agree with TRBD1. The junction had 10 bases not matched to a gene; V was cut back by 5 bases and J by 7 bases. CDR1 SGHTA and CDR2 FQGNSA come from the germline V gene. CDR3 length: 14 amino acids. The CDR3 DNA sequence: TGTGCCAGCAGCCCGGACAGGCGGTTGGGTGGCTACACCTTC. Its protein is CASSPDRRLGGYTF.

At least ten counts were recorded for this clonotype. The rearrangement uses TRBV4-3 and TRBJ1-4; weak D call: TRBD1 (5 bases). Per the germline V gene, CDR1 is LGHNA and CDR2 is YSLEER. V lost 2 bases to trimming and J lost 8 bases, with 21 bases between them. The CDR3 contains 17 residues. The CDR3 loop reads CASSQPMGPVVREKLFF. For the CDR3, the DNA is TGCGCCAGCAGCCAACCGATGGGGCCGGTGGTAAGGGAAAAACTGTTTTTT.